The clone carrying this T cell receptor (beta chain) was recorded a few times. What it recognizes is unknown. This record comes from a study of T-cell reconstitution after alpha-beta-depleted transplantation in children. General observations from the study: It was reported that alpha-beta T cells came from several hundred expanded graft clones (about two months after transplant).

This CDR3 has 14 amino acids. Germline loops: CDR1 KGHSH, CDR2 LQKENI. V lost 11 bases and J lost 6, with 19 bases in between. Preparation of the TCRbeta library used unique molecular identifiers. TCRdb processed the PCR reads anew with MiXCR; each CDR3 protein has one entry. The profile covers some 840,000 distinct CDR3 sequences, with roughly 16% appearing a single time and approximately 5% taken by the ten largest. The specimen comprised PBMCs, mostly from graft donor cells, sampled 360 days after TCRalphabeta/CD19-depleted stem cell transplant. This sequence originates from a male patient between 5 and 17 years old who had a stem cell transplant for acute lymphoblastic leukemia, so the T cells may come from the graft donor. This chain links TRBV18 with TRBJ2-2; D is perhaps TRBD1 (6 bases). CDR3 protein: CAHARQGIPGELFF. CDR3 DNA sequence: TGTGCCCACGCCCGGCAGGGGATTCCCGGGGAGCTGTTTTTT.